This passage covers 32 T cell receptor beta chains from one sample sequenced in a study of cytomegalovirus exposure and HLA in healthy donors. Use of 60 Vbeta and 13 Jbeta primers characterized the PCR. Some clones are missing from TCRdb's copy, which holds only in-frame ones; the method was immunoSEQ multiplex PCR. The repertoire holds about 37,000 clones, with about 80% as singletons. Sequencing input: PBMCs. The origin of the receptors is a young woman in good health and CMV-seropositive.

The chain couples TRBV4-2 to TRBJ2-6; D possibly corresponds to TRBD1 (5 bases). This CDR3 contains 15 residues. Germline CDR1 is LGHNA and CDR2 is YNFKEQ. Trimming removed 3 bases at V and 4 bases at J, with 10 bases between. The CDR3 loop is CASSHQGFGANVLTF. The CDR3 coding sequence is TGTGCCAGCAGCCATCAGGGTTTCGGGGCCAACGTCCTGACTTTC.

DNA of the CDR3: TGTGCCAGCAGTTTACTCGGGGGGACCGGGGAGCTGTTTTTT. Encoded protein: CASSLLGGTGELFF. V usage is TRBV27 and J usage is TRBJ2-2, with 7 positions matching TRBD2. The CDR3 contains 14 residues. V lost 2 bases to trimming and J lost 5 bases; unmatched junction nucleotides: 2. The V gene's germline CDR1 is MNHEY and CDR2 SMNVEV (reference sequence).

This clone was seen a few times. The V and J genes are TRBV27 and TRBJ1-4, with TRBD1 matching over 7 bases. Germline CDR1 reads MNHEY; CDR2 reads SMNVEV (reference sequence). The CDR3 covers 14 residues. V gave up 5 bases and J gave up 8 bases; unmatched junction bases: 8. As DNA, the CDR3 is TGTGCCAGCAGTCCCGGGACAGAGCGGGAAAAACTGTTTTTT. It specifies CASSPGTEREKLFF.

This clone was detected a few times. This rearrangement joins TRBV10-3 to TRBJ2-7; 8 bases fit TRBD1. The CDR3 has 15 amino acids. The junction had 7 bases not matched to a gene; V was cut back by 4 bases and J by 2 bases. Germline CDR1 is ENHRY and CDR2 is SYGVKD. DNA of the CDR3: TGTGCCATCAGTGGATCCGGGACAGGTGCCTACGAGCAGTACTTC. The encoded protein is CAISGSGTGAYEQYF.

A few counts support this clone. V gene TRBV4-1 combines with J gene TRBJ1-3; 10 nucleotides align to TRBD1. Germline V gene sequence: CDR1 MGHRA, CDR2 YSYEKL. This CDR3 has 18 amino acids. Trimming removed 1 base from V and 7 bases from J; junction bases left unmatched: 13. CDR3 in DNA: TGCGCCAGCAGCCAAGTGCGGAGGACAGGGGGATCCGGGAACACCATATATTTT. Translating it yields CASSQVRRTGGSGNTIYF.

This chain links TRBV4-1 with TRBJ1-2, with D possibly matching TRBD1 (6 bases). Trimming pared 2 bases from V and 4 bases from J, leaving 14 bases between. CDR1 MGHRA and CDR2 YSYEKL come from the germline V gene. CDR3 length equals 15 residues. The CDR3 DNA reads TGCGCCAGCAGCCAACGGGGGGCGCATTTCTATGGCTACACCTTC. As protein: CASSQRGAHFYGYTF.

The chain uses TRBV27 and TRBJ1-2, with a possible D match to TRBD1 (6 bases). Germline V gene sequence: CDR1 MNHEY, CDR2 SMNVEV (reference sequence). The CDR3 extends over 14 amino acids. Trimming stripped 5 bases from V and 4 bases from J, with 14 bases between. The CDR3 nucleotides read TGTGCCAGCAGTACACTGGGGGGGCTCTATGGCTACACCTTC. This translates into CASSTLGGLYGYTF.

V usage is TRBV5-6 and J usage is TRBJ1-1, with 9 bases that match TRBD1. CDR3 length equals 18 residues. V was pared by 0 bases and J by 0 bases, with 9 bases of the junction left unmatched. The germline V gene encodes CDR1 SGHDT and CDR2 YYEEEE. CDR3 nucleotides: TGTGCCAGCAGCTTGGCCGAAACGACAGGGGGATTGAACACTGAAGCTTTCTTT. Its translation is CASSLAETTGGLNTEAFF.

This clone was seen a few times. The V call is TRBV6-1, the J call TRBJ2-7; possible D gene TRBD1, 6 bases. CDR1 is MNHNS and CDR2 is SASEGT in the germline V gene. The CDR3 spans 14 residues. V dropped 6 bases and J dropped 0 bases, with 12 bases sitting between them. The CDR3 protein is CASSLQGNSYEQYF. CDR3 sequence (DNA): TGTGCCAGCAGCTTACAGGGTAACTCCTACGAGCAGTACTTC.

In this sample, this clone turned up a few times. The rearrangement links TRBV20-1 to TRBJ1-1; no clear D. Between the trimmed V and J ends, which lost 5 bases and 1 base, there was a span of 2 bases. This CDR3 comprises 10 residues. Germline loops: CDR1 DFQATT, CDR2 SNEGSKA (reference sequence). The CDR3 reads CSARNTEAFF. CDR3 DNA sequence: TGCAGTGCTCGGAACACTGAAGCTTTCTTT.

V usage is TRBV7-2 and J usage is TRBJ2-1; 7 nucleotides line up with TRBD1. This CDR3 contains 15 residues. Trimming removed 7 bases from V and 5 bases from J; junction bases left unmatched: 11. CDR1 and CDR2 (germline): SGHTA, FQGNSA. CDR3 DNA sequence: TGTGCCAGCACAGTGGACGGGACAGCGCACAATGAGCAGTTCTTC. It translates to CASTVDGTAHNEQFF.

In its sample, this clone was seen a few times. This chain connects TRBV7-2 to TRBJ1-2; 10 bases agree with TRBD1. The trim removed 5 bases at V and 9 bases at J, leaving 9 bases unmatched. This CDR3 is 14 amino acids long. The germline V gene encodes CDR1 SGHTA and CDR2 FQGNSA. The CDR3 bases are TGTGCCAGCAGCCCGGGACAGGGGAACCCGCGCTACACCTTC. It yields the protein CASSPGQGNPRYTF.

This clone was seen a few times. The CDR3 reads CASSIASRGYEQYF. The CDR3 bases are TGTGCCAGTAGTATAGCTTCCAGGGGGTACGAGCAGTACTTC. The V call is TRBV19, the J call TRBJ2-7, with 7 bases identical to TRBD1. The CDR3 consists of 14 residues. Losses at the gene ends were 1 base for V and 4 bases for J; bases not matched to a gene: 4. The germline V gene encodes CDR1 LNHDA and CDR2 SQIVND (reference sequence). Combining the CDR3 with reference TRBV19 and TRBJ2-7 gives the whole variable domain DGGITQSPKYLFRKEGQNVTLSCEQNLNHDAMYWYRQDPGQGLRLIYYSQIVNDFQKGDIAEGYSVSREKKESFPLTVTSAQKNPTAFYLCASSIASRGYEQYFGPGTRLTVT.

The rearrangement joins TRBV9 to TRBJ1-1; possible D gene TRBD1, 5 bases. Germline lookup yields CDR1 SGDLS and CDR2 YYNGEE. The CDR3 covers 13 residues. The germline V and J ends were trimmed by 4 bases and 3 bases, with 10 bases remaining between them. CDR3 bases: TGTGCCAGCAGCAGAAGGGGTTACACTGAAGCTTTCTTT. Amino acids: CASSRRGYTEAFF.

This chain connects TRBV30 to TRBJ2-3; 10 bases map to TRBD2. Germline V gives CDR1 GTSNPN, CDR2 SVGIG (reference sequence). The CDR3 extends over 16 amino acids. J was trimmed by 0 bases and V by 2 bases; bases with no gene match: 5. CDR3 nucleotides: TGTGCCTGGAGTAGACCTAGCGGGAGTAGCACAGATACGCAGTATTTT. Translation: CAWSRPSGSSTDTQYF.

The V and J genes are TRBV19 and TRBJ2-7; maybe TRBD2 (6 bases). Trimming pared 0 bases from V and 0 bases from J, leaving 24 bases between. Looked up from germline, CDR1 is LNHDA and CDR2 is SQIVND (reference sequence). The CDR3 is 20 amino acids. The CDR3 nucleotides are TGTGCCAGTAGTATAGAGGGGCCCGGGAGAGCCTGGGGCGGCTCCTACGAGCAGTACTTC. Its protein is CASSIEGPGRAWGGSYEQYF.

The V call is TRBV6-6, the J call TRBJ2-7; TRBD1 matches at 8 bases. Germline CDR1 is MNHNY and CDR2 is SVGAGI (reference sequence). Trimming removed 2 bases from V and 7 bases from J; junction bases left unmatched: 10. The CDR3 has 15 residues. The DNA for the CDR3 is TGTGCCAGCAGTTACGGGGGGACAGGCCTTTTGGAGCAGTACTTC. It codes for CASSYGGTGLLEQYF.

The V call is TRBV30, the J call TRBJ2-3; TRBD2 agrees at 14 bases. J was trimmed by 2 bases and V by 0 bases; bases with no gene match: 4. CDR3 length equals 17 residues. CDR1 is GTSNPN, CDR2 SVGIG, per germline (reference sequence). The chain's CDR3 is CAWSVGLAGGHTDTQYF. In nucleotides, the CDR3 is TGTGCCTGGAGTGTCGGACTAGCGGGGGGCCACACAGATACGCAGTATTTT.

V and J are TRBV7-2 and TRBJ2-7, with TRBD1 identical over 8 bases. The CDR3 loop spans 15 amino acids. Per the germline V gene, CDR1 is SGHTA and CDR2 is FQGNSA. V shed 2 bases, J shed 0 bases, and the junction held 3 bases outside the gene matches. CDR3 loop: CASSLFGTGSYEQYF. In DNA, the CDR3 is TGTGCCAGCAGCTTATTCGGGACAGGCTCCTACGAGCAGTACTTC.

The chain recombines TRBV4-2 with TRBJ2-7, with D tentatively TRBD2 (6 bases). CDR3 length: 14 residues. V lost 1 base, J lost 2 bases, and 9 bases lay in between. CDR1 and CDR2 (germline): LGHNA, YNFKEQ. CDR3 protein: CASSQGTIPYEQYF. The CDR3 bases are TGTGCCAGCAGCCAAGGGACTATACCCTACGAGCAGTACTTC.

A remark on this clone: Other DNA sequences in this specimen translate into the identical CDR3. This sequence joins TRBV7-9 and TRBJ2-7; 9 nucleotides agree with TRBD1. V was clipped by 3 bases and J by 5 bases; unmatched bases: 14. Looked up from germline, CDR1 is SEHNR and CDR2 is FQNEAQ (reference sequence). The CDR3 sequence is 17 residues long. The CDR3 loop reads CASSFVGGTGSFDEQYF. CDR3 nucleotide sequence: TGTGCCAGCAGCTTTGTAGGCGGGACAGGGAGCTTCGACGAGCAGTACTTC.

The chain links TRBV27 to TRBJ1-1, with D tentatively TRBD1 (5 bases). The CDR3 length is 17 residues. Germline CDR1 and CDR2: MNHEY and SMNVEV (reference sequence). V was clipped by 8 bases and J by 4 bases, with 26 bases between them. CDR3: CASGAGGSPTAGTEAFF. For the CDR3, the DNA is TGTGCCAGCGGCGCCGGGGGGTCTCCAACTGCGGGCACTGAAGCTTTCTTT.

The CDR3 coding sequence is TGTGCCAGCAGCTTAACCGGGATCCCTTCCTACGAGCAGTACTTC. Protein product: CASSLTGIPSYEQYF. The chain has TRBV7-9 and TRBJ2-7; a weak D match, TRBD2 (5 bases). The CDR3 contains 15 residues. Per germline, CDR1 SEHNR and CDR2 FQNEAQ (reference sequence). V lost 2 bases and J lost 1, with 12 bases in between.

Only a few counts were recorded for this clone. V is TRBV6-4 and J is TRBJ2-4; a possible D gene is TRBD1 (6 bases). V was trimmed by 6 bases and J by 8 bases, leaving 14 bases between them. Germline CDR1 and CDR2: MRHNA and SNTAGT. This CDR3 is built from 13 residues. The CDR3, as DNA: TGTGCCAGCAGCCGGGACATTACGGACATTCAGTACTTC. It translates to CASSRDITDIQYF.

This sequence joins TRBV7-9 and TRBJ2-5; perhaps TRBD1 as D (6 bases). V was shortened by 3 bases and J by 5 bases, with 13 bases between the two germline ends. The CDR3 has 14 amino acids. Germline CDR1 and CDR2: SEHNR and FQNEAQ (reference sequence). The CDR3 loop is CASSFGGQGETQYF. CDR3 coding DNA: TGTGCCAGCAGCTTCGGCGGGCAGGGGGAGACCCAGTACTTC.

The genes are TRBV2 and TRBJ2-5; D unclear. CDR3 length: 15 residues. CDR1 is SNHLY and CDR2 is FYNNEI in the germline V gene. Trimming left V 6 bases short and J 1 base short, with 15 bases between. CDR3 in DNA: TGTGCCAGCAGGGAATCCTACGAACTCCAAGAGACCCAGTACTTC. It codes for CASRESYELQETQYF.

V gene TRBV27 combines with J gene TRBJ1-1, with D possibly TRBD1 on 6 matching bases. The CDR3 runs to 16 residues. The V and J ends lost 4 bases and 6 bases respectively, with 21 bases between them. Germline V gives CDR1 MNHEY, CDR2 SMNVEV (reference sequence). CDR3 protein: CASSSHRDTPRAEAFF. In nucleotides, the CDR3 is TGTGCCAGCAGTTCACACAGGGACACCCCAAGGGCTGAAGCTTTCTTT.

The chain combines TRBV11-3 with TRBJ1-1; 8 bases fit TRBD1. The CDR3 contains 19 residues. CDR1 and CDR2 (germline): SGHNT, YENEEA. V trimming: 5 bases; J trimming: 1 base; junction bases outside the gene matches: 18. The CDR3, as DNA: TGTGCCAGCAGCCAAGGGTGGGGCAGGGGGCCATTAAGGAACACTGAAGCTTTCTTT. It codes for CASSQGWGRGPLRNTEAFF.

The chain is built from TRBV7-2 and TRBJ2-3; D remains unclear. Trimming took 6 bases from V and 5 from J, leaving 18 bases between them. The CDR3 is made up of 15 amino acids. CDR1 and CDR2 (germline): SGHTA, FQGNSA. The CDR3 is CASRPNALTGDTQYF. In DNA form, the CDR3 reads TGTGCCAGCAGACCAAATGCATTGACGGGAGATACGCAGTATTTT.

The CDR3 loop reads CASNLLAGVYNEQFF. CDR3 bases: TGTGCCAGCAACCTTCTAGCGGGGGTCTACAATGAGCAGTTCTTC. The V call is TRBV27, the J call TRBJ2-1; TRBD2 matches at 10 bases. The germline gives CDR1 MNHEY, CDR2 SMNVEV (reference sequence). Losses at the gene ends were 7 bases for V and 3 bases for J; bases not matched to a gene: 6. This CDR3 has 15 residues.

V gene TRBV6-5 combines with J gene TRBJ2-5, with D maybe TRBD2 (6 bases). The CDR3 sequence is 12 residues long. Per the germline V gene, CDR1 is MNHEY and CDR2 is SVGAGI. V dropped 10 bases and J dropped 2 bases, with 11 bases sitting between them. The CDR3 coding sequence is TGTGCCAAGCGGGCTCGGCAAGAGACCCAGTACTTC. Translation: CAKRARQETQYF.

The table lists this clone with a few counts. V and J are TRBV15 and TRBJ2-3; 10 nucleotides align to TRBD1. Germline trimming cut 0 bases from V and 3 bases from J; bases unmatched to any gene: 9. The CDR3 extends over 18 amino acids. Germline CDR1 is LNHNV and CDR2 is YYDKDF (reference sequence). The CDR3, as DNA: TGTGCCACCAGCAGAGATCAGCTAGGGACAGGGGAGACAGATACGCAGTATTTT. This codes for CATSRDQLGTGETDTQYF.